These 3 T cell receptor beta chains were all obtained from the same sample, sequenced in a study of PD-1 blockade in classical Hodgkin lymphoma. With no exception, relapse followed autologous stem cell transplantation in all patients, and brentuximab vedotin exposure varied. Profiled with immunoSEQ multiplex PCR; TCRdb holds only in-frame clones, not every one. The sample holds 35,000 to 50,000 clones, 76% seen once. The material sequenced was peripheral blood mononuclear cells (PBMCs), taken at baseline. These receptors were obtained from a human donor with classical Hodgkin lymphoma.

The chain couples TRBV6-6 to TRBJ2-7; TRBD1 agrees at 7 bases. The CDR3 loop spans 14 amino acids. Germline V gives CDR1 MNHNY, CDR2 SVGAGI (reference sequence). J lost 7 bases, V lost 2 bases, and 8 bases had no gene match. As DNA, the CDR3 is TGTGCCAGCAGTTACACCGACAGGGATGAAGAGCAGTACTTC. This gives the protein CASSYTDRDEEQYF.

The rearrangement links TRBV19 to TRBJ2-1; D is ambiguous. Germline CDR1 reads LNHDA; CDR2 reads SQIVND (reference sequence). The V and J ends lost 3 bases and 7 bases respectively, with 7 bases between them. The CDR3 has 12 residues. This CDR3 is CASSIGVNEQFF. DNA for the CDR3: TGTGCCAGTAGTATTGGCGTAAATGAGCAGTTCTTC.

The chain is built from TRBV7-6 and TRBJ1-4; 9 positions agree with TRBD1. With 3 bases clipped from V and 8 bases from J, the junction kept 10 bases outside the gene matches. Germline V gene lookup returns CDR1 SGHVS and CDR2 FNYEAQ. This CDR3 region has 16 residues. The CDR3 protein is CASSLNPTGGKEKLFF. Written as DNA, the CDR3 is TGTGCCAGCAGCTTGAATCCGACAGGGGGAAAAGAAAAACTGTTTTTT.